The 19 T cell receptor beta chains in this list originate from one sample, sequenced in a study of T cell repertoires in aging, cancer and after chemotherapy. The template was genomic DNA from peripheral blood, not RNA. TRB rearrangements spanning V, D and J were amplified using mixed TRB-A/B primers. TCRdb reprocessed the multiplex PCR reads with MiXCR, giving one entry per CDR3 protein. This sample has 9,400 or so distinct CDR3 sequences; 35% to 45% occur once, and the top ten carry around 3.3%. The sequenced material came from blood. The origin of the receptors is a human donor in good health.

Of note for this clonotype: An end of the junction differs from the germline gene, which may be a read error. This chain joins TRBV4-3 and TRBJ2-7; no clear D gene. The CDR3 runs to 14 residues. In germline, CDR1 is LGHNA, CDR2 YSLEER. For the CDR3, the DNA is TGTGCCAGCAGCCAAGGTGAAGGGATAATCGAGCAGTACTTC. Translating it yields CASSQGEGIIEQYF.

The V call is TRBV5-1, the J call TRBJ2-3; D might be TRBD1 (6 bases). V dropped 1 base and J dropped 7 bases, with 10 bases sitting between them. Germline-derived CDR1 and CDR2 are SGHRS and YFSETQ. The CDR3 covers 13 residues. The CDR3 nucleotides are TGCGCCAGCAGCTTGCGGGACACTTATACGCAGTATTTT. Translating gives CASSLRDTYTQYF.

V gene TRBV6-5 combines with J gene TRBJ1-2; a weak D match, TRBD1 (6 bases). Trimming took 7 bases from V and 8 from J, leaving 20 bases between them. Germline CDR1 reads MNHEY; CDR2 reads SVGAGI. The CDR3 has 14 amino acids. The CDR3 here is CASIRRGRGGGYTF. The CDR3 DNA sequence: TGTGCCAGCATTCGGAGGGGCAGGGGTGGCGGCTACACCTTC.

This clonotype has just a few counts. V and J are TRBV6-4 and TRBJ1-2; D might be TRBD1 (5 bases). V was clipped by 2 bases and J by 6 bases, with 10 bases between them. This CDR3 has 13 residues. Germline V gene sequence: CDR1 MRHNA, CDR2 SNTAGT. CDR3 in amino acids: CASSDTLGDGYTF. The DNA of the CDR3 is TGTGCCAGCAGTGACACGTTGGGGGATGGCTACACCTTC.

The chain couples TRBV14 to TRBJ1-1; D is uncertain. The germline CDR1 and CDR2 sequences are SGHDN and FVKESK. The CDR3 consists of 13 residues. Trimming took 3 bases from V and 1 from J, leaving 6 bases between them. As DNA, the CDR3 is TGTGCCAGCAGCCAGCGGGGGAACACTGAAGCTTTCTTT. This encodes CASSQRGNTEAFF. The entire variable domain, with the rest obtained from reference TRBV14 and TRBJ1-1, is as follows: EAGVTQFPSHSVIEKGQTVTLRCDPISGHDNLYWYRRVMGKEIKFLLHFVKESKQDESGMPNNRFLAERTGGTYSTLKVQPAELEDSGVYFCASSQRGNTEAFFGQGTRLTVV.

The rearrangement joins TRBV5-6 to TRBJ2-7; a weak D match, TRBD2 (5 bases). Between the trimmed V and J ends, which lost 2 bases and 0 bases, there was a span of 12 bases. Germline V lookup: CDR1 SGHDT, CDR2 YYEEEE. The CDR3 runs 15 residues. Here the CDR3 DNA reads TGTGCCAGCAGCTTCTCCTTAGGACTCTCCTACGAGCAGTACTTC. It specifies CASSFSLGLSYEQYF.

The genes are TRBV6-6 and TRBJ1-1; D gene ambiguous. CDR1 MNHNY and CDR2 SVGAGI come from the germline V gene (reference sequence). This CDR3 is built from 11 residues. CDR3 nucleotide sequence: TGTGTCATCAAGATGAACACTGAAGCTTTCTTT. Its protein is CVIKMNTEAFF.

This chain uses TRBV5-6 with TRBJ2-7, with 9 bases that match TRBD1. J lost 7 bases, V lost 0 bases, and 11 bases had no gene match. Germline loops: CDR1 SGHDT, CDR2 YYEEEE. The length of the CDR3 is 16 residues. The CDR3 DNA is TGTGCCAGCAGCTTGGTACTCCGGACAGGGGCAGGGGAGCAGTACTTC. This encodes CASSLVLRTGAGEQYF.

This clonotype was found a few times. The rearrangement joins TRBV6-5 to TRBJ2-7; TRBD1 matches 10 bases. This CDR3 contains 14 residues. Unmatched junction bases numbered 5, after V lost 4 bases and J lost 5 bases. Germline V gives CDR1 MNHEY, CDR2 SVGAGI. The CDR3: CASSLGQGLNEQYF. The CDR3, as DNA: TGTGCCAGCAGTTTGGGACAGGGGCTCAACGAGCAGTACTTC.

This chain joins TRBV12-3 or TRBV12-4 and TRBJ2-7; tentatively, D is TRBD1 or TRBD2 (5 bases each). The CDR3 sequence is 11 residues long. The ends were cut back, 5 bases at V and 9 bases at J, with 11 bases in the middle. The CDR3 DNA reads TGTGCCAGCAGTCGGGGACGCTCGCAGTACTTC. Residues: CASSRGRSQYF.

The chain links TRBV6-5 to TRBJ1-1, with TRBD1 matching over 9 bases. With V trimmed by 5 bases and J by 5 bases, 9 bases remained unmatched. This CDR3 region has 15 residues. Germline CDR1 MNHEY, CDR2 SVGAGI. Here the CDR3 DNA reads TGTGCCAGCAGTACGGGACAGGGAAGCGGTACTGAAGCTTTCTTT. As protein: CASSTGQGSGTEAFF.

The genes are TRBV18 and TRBJ1-3, with unresolved D. V dropped 0 bases and J dropped 1 base, with 7 bases sitting between them. Germline values: CDR1 KGHSH, CDR2 LQKENI. This CDR3 region has 15 residues. CDR3 nucleotides: TGTGCCAGCTCACCACCGAGGGAGTCTGGAAACACCATATATTTT. Its translation is CASSPPRESGNTIYF.

This clonotype was seen more than once but under ten times. The gene calls are TRBV6-1 and TRBJ1-2; D is uncertain. Germline loops: CDR1 MNHNS, CDR2 SASEGT. The ends were cut back, 2 bases at V and 4 bases at J, with 8 bases in the middle. The CDR3 extends over 13 amino acids. In DNA, the CDR3 is TGTGCCAGCAGTGAACGGGGAGGCTATGGCTACACCTTC. It translates to CASSERGGYGYTF.

This clonotype was detected only a few times. V is TRBV6-5 and J is TRBJ2-7, with 11 bases lining up with TRBD2. This CDR3 spans 16 amino acids. The V gene end was trimmed by 2 bases and the J gene end by 2 bases; junction bases not matched to a gene: 5. Per germline, CDR1 MNHEY and CDR2 SVGAGI. This CDR3 is CASSYETSGTTYEQYF. In DNA form, the CDR3 reads TGTGCCAGCAGTTACGAGACTAGCGGGACAACCTACGAGCAGTACTTC.

This clonotype turned up a few times. The junction does not match germline at one end; this may be a read error. This sequence joins TRBV12-3 or TRBV12-4 and TRBJ2-7; 12 bases match TRBD2. The CDR3 contains 14 residues. CDR3 DNA sequence: TGTGCCAGCAGTCTAGCGGGAGGGCGAGGGGAGCAGTACTTC. Protein product: CASSLAGGRGEQYF.

The chain couples TRBV6-5 to TRBJ1-4; 9 nucleotides match TRBD1. Germline CDR1 is MNHEY and CDR2 is SVGAGI. Trimming removed 5 bases from V and 7 bases from J; junction bases left unmatched: 8. This CDR3 has 15 residues. The CDR3 nucleotides are TGTGCCAGCAGTAACACAGGGGGCGCGGGTGAAAAACTGTTTTTT. Amino acids: CASSNTGGAGEKLFF.

The CDR3 spells CASSLARGPQETQYF. The DNA of the CDR3 is TGTGCCAGCAGCTTAGCGCGGGGGCCTCAAGAGACCCAGTACTTC. V is TRBV13 and J is TRBJ2-5; D is perhaps TRBD2 (7 bases). This CDR3 has 15 amino acids. V gave up 1 base and J gave up 2 bases, with 11 bases separating them. Germline lookup yields CDR1 PRHDT and CDR2 FYEKMQ (reference sequence).

This clonotype was seen a few times. V is TRBV6-5 and J is TRBJ2-1; 12 bases map to TRBD2. Germline assignment: CDR1 MNHEY and CDR2 SVGAGI. The CDR3 covers 13 residues. V lost 5 bases, J lost 15 bases, and 8 bases stayed unmatched. The CDR3 reads CASSGGLAGIRFF. The CDR3 nucleotides are TGTGCCAGCAGTGGCGGACTAGCGGGAATCCGGTTCTTC.

The chain combines TRBV13 with TRBJ2-6; D gene ambiguous. Trimming removed 5 bases from V and 1 base from J, with 12 bases in between. CDR1 and CDR2 from the germline V gene are PRHDT and FYEKMQ (reference sequence). This CDR3 has 16 amino acids. CDR3 region: CASSPPRRSGANVLTF. In DNA form, the CDR3 reads TGTGCCAGCAGCCCCCCCCGCAGGTCTGGGGCCAACGTCCTGACTTTC.